Given below is one T cell receptor beta chain in context. The target antigen is unknown. These data are taken from a study of T cell clonotyping in hematopoietic cell transplantation. General study points: Few recipient clonotypes overlapped donors; over 95% were de novo at given depth.

Sequencing was performed with immunoSEQ multiplex PCR; in TCRdb, only in-frame clones are kept and a portion is missing. The profile covers 10,000 to 15,000 clones, with around three quarters appearing a single time and 14% to 15% taken by the ten largest. This clonotype originated in a male patient in his sixties who had an allogeneic stem cell transplant from an unrelated donor, so the T cells may come from the graft donor. Some clones in this sample may be carry-over from other donors' samples. Here the sequenced sample was peripheral blood mononuclear cells, taken 180 days after allogeneic stem cell transplant.

The DNA for the CDR3 is TGTGCCATCAGTGAGTTGGACAGGGGGCGGGTGACCCAGTACTTC. This gives the protein CAISELDRGRVTQYF. The chain carries TRBV10-3 and TRBJ2-5; 11 bases map to TRBD1. V was clipped by 1 base and J by 7 bases; unmatched bases: 5. The CDR3 covers 15 residues. Looked up from germline, CDR1 is ENHRY and CDR2 is SYGVKD.